Listed below are T cell receptor beta chains from one sample, sequenced in a study of shared clonotypes between healthy human individuals. TCRdb's table, derived via immunoSEQ multiplex PCR, lists solely in-frame clones and lacks some. Among a few million clones, under 97% were seen once, and the ten largest hold approximately 0.13%. Sequences were obtained from naive CD4+ T cells sorted from blood. The receptor set was obtained from a man aged 18 to 35 in good health. Each CDR3 is given with its conserved first and last residue. Fields, in order: V gene, clone size, D gene, CDR3 length, J gene, CDR3 protein, CDR3 DNA. A D gene is named only where the DNA matches it firmly. Not all rows give a size; the values are once, few, many and, for expanded clones, a class.

V gene: TRBV10-1
clone size: few
D gene: TRBD2
CDR3 length: 15
J gene: TRBJ2-7
CDR3 protein: CASSVKRGAIYEQYF
CDR3 DNA: TGCGCCAGCAGTGTAAAGCGGGGGGCCATTTACGAGCAGTACTTC

V gene: TRBV12-5
clone size: NA
D gene: NA
CDR3 length: 15
J gene: TRBJ2-3
CDR3 protein: CASGLGDLRADTQYF
CDR3 DNA: TGTGCTAGTGGTTTAGGGGACCTGAGGGCAGATACGCAGTATTTT

V gene: TRBV29-1
clone size: NA
D gene: TRBD1
CDR3 length: 14
J gene: TRBJ1-1
CDR3 protein: CSVGTGWMNTEAFF
CDR3 DNA: TGCAGCGTTGGGACAGGGTGGATGAACACTGAAGCTTTCTTT

V gene: TRBV9
clone size: NA
D gene: NA
CDR3 length: 16
J gene: TRBJ2-3
CDR3 protein: CASSSRGGVGTDTQYF
CDR3 DNA: TGTGCCAGCAGCTCTCGTGGGGGTGTCGGCACAGATACGCAGTATTTT

V gene: TRBV15
clone size: once
D gene: NA
CDR3 length: 16
J gene: TRBJ2-2
CDR3 protein: CATSLTPGSNTGELFF
CDR3 DNA: TGTGCCACCAGCCTTACTCCGGGCTCGAACACCGGGGAGCTGTTTTTT

V gene: TRBV18
clone size: NA
D gene: NA
CDR3 length: 15
J gene: TRBJ2-7
CDR3 protein: CASSPRSGFSYEQYF
CDR3 DNA: TGTGCCAGCTCACCACGTAGCGGTTTCTCCTACGAGCAGTACTTC

V gene: TRBV6-5
clone size: NA
D gene: NA
CDR3 length: 15
J gene: TRBJ2-7
CDR3 protein: CASSYFGSGAYEQYF
CDR3 DNA: TGTGCCAGCAGTTACTTCGGCTCGGGGGCCTACGAGCAGTACTTC

V gene: TRBV30
clone size: NA
D gene: TRBD1
CDR3 length: 14
J gene: TRBJ2-7
CDR3 protein: CAWSPPGQTYEQYF
CDR3 DNA: TGTGCCTGGAGCCCCCCGGGACAGACCTACGAGCAGTACTTC

V gene: TRBV18
clone size: NA
D gene: NA
CDR3 length: 16
J gene: TRBJ1-3
CDR3 protein: CASSMTVFSSGNTIYF
CDR3 DNA: TGTGCATCCAGCATGACAGTTTTTAGCTCTGGAAACACCATATATTTT

V gene: TRBV30
clone size: NA
D gene: NA
CDR3 length: 14
J gene: TRBJ1-4
CDR3 protein: CAWSGGWIREKLFF
CDR3 DNA: TGTGCCTGGAGTGGGGGCTGGATTAGAGAAAAACTGTTTTTT

V gene: TRBV18
clone size: NA
D gene: NA
CDR3 length: 15
J gene: TRBJ2-1
CDR3 protein: CASSSERGSYNEQFF
CDR3 DNA: TGTGCCAGCTCGTCCGAAAGGGGCTCCTACAATGAGCAGTTCTTC

V gene: TRBV18
clone size: NA
D gene: NA
CDR3 length: 13
J gene: TRBJ1-1
CDR3 protein: CASSPPSSPQAFF
CDR3 DNA: TGTGCCAGCTCACCACCGAGTTCACCGCAGGCTTTCTTT

V gene: TRBV4-1
clone size: NA
D gene: NA
CDR3 length: 12
J gene: TRBJ2-7
CDR3 protein: CASSQAGVEQYF
CDR3 DNA: TGCGCCAGCAGCCAAGCCGGGGTCGAGCAGTACTTC

V gene: TRBV18
clone size: NA
D gene: TRBD1
CDR3 length: 16
J gene: TRBJ2-7
CDR3 protein: CASSPKTGGGLYEQYF
CDR3 DNA: TGTGCCAGCTCACCGAAGACAGGGGGTGGACTTTACGAGCAGTACTTC

V gene: TRBV5-3
clone size: NA
D gene: NA
CDR3 length: 13
J gene: TRBJ2-2
CDR3 protein: CARRTGNTGELFF
CDR3 DNA: TGTGCCAGAAGGACAGGGAACACCGGGGAGCTGTTTTTT

V gene: TRBV7-2
clone size: NA
D gene: TRBD2
CDR3 length: 18
J gene: TRBJ2-7
CDR3 protein: CASSLLLSGGSSSYEQYF
CDR3 DNA: TGTGCCAGCAGCTTACTATTATCGGGCGGGAGTTCCTCCTACGAGCAGTACTTC

V gene: TRBV30
clone size: NA
D gene: NA
CDR3 length: 19
J gene: TRBJ1-6
CDR3 protein: CAWSGRREALALYNSPLHF
CDR3 DNA: TGTGCCTGGAGTGGCCGACGGGAAGCACTTGCCCTGTATAATTCACCCCTCCACTTT

V gene: TRBV2
clone size: NA
D gene: TRBD2
CDR3 length: 15
J gene: TRBJ2-4
CDR3 protein: CASSETGLAGGPQYF
CDR3 DNA: TGTGCCAGCAGTGAAACCGGACTAGCGGGGGGCCCCCAGTACTTC

V gene: TRBV10-1
clone size: NA
D gene: TRBD2
CDR3 length: 14
J gene: TRBJ2-1
CDR3 protein: CASSDTSGGREQFF
CDR3 DNA: TGCGCCAGCAGTGATACTAGCGGGGGGCGGGAGCAGTTCTTC

V gene: TRBV9
clone size: NA
D gene: TRBD2
CDR3 length: 14
J gene: TRBJ2-5
CDR3 protein: CASSVGTSKETQYF
CDR3 DNA: TGTGCCAGCAGCGTAGGGACTAGCAAGGAGACCCAGTACTTC